Below, 9 T cell receptor beta chains from the same sample are listed, as sequenced in a study of CD8+CD57+ T cells in acquired aplastic anemia. Patients included in sequencing had previously demonstrated CD8+CD57+ cell expansion by flow cytometry. For CDR3 and TCR beta VDJ profiling, genomic DNA was the template used. TCRdb used MiXCR to reprocess the reads, holding one entry per CDR3 protein. The sample consists of about 120,000 distinct CDR3 sequences, over 55% of them appearing once. Sequencing was performed on sorted CD4+, CD8+, or CD8+CD57+ T cells (not recorded which) from PBMCs. These TCRs come from a human donor with aplastic anemia.

This clonotype was detected ten times or more. The chain is built from TRBV2 and TRBJ2-1; TRBD2 might be the D (6 bases). The CDR3 contains 15 residues. CDR1 is SNHLY, CDR2 FYNNEI, per germline. The V end lost 6 bases, the J end lost 8 bases, and 20 bases lay between the germline ends. CDR3 loop: CASRGGPEQEYEQFF. DNA for the CDR3: TGTGCCAGCAGAGGAGGGCCGGAACAGGAATATGAGCAGTTCTTC.

The chain couples TRBV2 to TRBJ1-6, with 8 bases that match TRBD1. CDR1 and CDR2 from the germline V gene are SNHLY and FYNNEI. The J segment lost 8 bases and the V segment lost 7 bases, leaving 10 bases of the junction unmatched. This CDR3 comprises 15 residues. CDR3 sequence (DNA): TGTGCCAGCATGCGGGGACAGGTATACGATTCACCCCTCCACTTT. This codes for CASMRGQVYDSPLHF. Supplemented by reference TRBV2 and TRBJ1-6, the full variable domain reads EPEVTQTPSHQVTQMGQEVILRCVPISNHLYFYWYRQILGQKVEFLVSFYNNEISEKSEIFDDQFSVERPDGSNFTLKIRSTKLEDSAMYFCASMRGQVYDSPLHFGNGTRLTVT.

Concerning this clonotype: As the CDR3 is not closed by the conserved phenylalanine or tryptophan, this likely results from a read error. The DNA for the CDR3 is TGCGCCAGCAGCTATACCGGGACAGCGAACACTGAAGCTTTCCTT. Protein: CASSYTGTANTEAFL. V usage is TRBV5-1 and J usage is TRBJ1-1, with 7 bases matching TRBD1. Losses at the gene ends were 3 bases for V and 1 base for J; bases not matched to a gene: 6. The CDR3 covers 15 residues. CDR1 is SGHRS and CDR2 is YFSETQ in the germline V gene.

This clonotype was recorded many times. CDR3 amino acids: CASSLGSGMNGYTF. The CDR3 coding sequence is TGTGCCAGCAGCTTAGGGTCTGGAATGAATGGCTACACCTTC. This chain connects TRBV7-2 to TRBJ1-2; D is ambiguous. The CDR3 consists of 14 residues. Looked up from germline, CDR1 is SGHTA and CDR2 is FQGNSA. V shed 1 base and J shed 6 bases, with 12 bases lying between them.

This sequence joins TRBV7-3 and TRBJ2-7; the match to TRBD2 covers 7 bases. The CDR3 contains 13 residues. The germline gives CDR1 SGHTA, CDR2 FQGTGA. V lost 5 bases, J lost 3 bases, and 4 bases stayed unmatched. This chain's CDR3 is CASSPSGSYEQYF. The CDR3 DNA reads TGTGCCAGCAGCCCTAGCGGAAGCTACGAGCAGTACTTC.

The J gene is TRBJ2-5, the V gene TRBV28; D possibly corresponds to TRBD1 (6 bases). The CDR3 spans 15 residues. Germline CDR1 MDHEN, CDR2 SYDVKM. V lost 3 bases, J lost 0 bases, and 11 bases lay in between. CDR3 sequence reads: CASSLAQGNQETQYF. CDR3 coding DNA: TGTGCCAGCAGTTTGGCCCAGGGGAACCAAGAGACCCAGTACTTC.

The chain is built from TRBV10-2 and TRBJ2-7, with 7 positions matching TRBD2. From germline, CDR1 is WSHSY and CDR2 SAAADI. Trimming removed 8 bases from V and 0 bases from J; junction bases left unmatched: 10. There are 15 residues in the CDR3. This CDR3 is CASRGLAGNSYEQYF. For the CDR3, the DNA is TGCGCCAGCCGGGGGTTAGCGGGCAACTCCTACGAGCAGTACTTC.

Only a few counts were recorded for this clonotype. CDR3 sequence reads: CASSRDGWGEPETQYF. CDR3 coding DNA: TGTGCCAGCAGCCGGGACGGATGGGGGGAACCAGAGACCCAGTACTTC. This chain links TRBV28 with TRBJ2-5, with D maybe TRBD2 (6 bases). The germline gives CDR1 MDHEN, CDR2 SYDVKM. This CDR3 comprises 16 residues. The V end was cut by 6 bases, the J end by 4 bases, with 21 bases between.

CDR3: CATSDVSGGGELFF. CDR3 coding DNA: TGTGCCACCAGTGATGTTTCAGGGGGCGGGGAGCTGTTTTTT. The J gene is TRBJ2-2, the V gene TRBV24-1, with 7 bases lining up with TRBD1. The CDR3 loop spans 14 amino acids. V dropped 3 bases and J dropped 7; count of bases not matched to a gene: 4. Per germline, CDR1 KGHDR and CDR2 SFDVKD.